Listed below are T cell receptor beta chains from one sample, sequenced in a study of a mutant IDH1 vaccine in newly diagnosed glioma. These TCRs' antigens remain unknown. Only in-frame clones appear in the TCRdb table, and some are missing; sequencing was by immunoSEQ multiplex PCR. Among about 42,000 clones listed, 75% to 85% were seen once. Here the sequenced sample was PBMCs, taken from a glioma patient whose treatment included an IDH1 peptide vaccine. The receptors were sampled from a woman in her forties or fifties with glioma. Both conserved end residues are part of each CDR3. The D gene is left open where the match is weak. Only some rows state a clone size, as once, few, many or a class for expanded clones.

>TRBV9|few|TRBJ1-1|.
CASSYTDTEAFF
TGTGCCAGCTCTTACACGGACACTGAAGCTTTCTTT
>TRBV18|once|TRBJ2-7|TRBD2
CASSPRTSGGRGEQYF
TGTGCCAGCTCACCCCGGACTAGCGGGGGCCGGGGAGAGCAGTACTTC
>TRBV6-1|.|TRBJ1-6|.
CASSEAGSNSPLHF
TGTGCCAGCAGTGAAGCGGGCAGCAATTCACCCCTCCACTTT
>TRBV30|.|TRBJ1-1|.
CAWSADTEAFF
TGTGCCTGGTCCGCAGACACTGAAGCTTTCTTT
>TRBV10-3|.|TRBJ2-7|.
CAISGNGADYEQYF
TGTGCCATCAGTGGAAACGGGGCCGACTACGAGCAGTACTTC
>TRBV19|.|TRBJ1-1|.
CASSSAHLNTEAFF
TGTGCCAGTAGTTCGGCACACCTGAACACTGAAGCTTTCTTT
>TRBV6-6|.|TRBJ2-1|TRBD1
CASSYSQGVNEQFF
TGTGCCAGCAGTTACTCACAGGGGGTCAATGAGCAGTTCTTC
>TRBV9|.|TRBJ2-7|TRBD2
CASSVGSGLADEQYF
TGTGCCAGCAGCGTAGGATCCGGACTAGCGGACGAGCAGTACTTC
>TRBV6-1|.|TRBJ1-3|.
CASSEALRNSGNTIYF
TGTGCCAGCAGTGAAGCGTTGAGGAACTCTGGAAACACCATATATTTT
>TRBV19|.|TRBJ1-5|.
CASSSGVSQPQHF
TGTGCCAGTAGCTCGGGGGTCAGTCAGCCCCAGCATTTT
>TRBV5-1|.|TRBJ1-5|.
CASSLDAGVNQPQHF
TGCGCCAGCAGCTTGGACGCGGGGGTTAATCAGCCCCAGCATTTT
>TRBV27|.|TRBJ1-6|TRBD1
CASSLGTVYNSPLHF
TGTGCCAGCAGTTTAGGGACAGTCTATAATTCACCCCTCCACTTT
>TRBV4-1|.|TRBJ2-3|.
CASSQTPPGDPSMNTQYF
TGCGCCAGCAGCCAAACCCCACCTGGGGACCCCTCAATGAATACGCAGTATTTT
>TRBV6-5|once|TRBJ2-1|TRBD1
CATSGWDRGPEQFF
TGTGCCACCTCGGGGTGGGACAGGGGGCCTGAGCAGTTCTTC
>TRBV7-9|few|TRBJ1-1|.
CASRPRANTEAFF
TGTGCCAGCCGCCCACGGGCAAACACTGAAGCTTTCTTT
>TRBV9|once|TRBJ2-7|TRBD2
CASSRGGLSSYEQYF
TGTGCCAGCAGCCGGGGGGGGCTAAGCTCCTACGAGCAGTACTTC
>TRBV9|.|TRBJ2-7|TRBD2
CASSAGGVSSYEQYF
TGTGCCAGCAGCGCCGGGGGGGTTAGTTCCTACGAGCAGTACTTC
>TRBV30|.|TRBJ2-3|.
CAWSRGTSTDTQYF
TGTGCCTGGAGTAGAGGAACTAGCACAGATACGCAGTATTTT
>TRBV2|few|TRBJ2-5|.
CASSAQGTEGETQYF
TGTGCCAGCAGTGCCCAGGGGACGGAGGGAGAGACCCAGTACTTC
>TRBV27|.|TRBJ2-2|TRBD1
CASRRDRVSGELFF
TGTGCCAGCAGACGGGACAGGGTTTCCGGGGAGCTGTTTTTT
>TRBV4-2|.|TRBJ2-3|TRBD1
CASSHSTGGSRTDTQYF
TGTGCCAGCAGCCATTCAACAGGGGGCTCACGCACAGATACGCAGTATTTT
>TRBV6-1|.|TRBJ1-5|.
CASNREARQPQHF
TGTGCCAGCAATAGGGAGGCAAGGCAGCCCCAGCATTTT
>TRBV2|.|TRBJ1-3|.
CASSESASSGNTIYF
TGTGCCAGCAGTGAATCGGCAAGCTCTGGAAACACCATATATTTT
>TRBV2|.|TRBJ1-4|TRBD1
CASSVTGVEKLFF
TGTGCCAGCAGTGTTACAGGGGTTGAAAAACTGTTTTTT
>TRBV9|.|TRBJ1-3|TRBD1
CASSFGTGAGNTIYF
TGTGCCAGCAGCTTTGGGACAGGGGCGGGAAACACCATATATTTT
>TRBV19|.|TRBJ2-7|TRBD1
CASSIDRDRGLYEQYF
TGTGCCAGTAGTATAGACCGGGACAGGGGTCTCTACGAGCAGTACTTC